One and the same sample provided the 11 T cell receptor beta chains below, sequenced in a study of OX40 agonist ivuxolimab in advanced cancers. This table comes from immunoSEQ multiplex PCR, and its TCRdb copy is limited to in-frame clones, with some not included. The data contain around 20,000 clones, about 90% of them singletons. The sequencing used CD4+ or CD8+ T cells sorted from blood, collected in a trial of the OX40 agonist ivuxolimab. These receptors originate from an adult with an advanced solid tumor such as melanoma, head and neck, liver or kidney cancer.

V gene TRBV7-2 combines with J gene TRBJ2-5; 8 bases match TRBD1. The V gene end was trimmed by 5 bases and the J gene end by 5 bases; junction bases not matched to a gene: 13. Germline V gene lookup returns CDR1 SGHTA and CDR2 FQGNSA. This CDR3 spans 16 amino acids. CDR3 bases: TGTGCCAGCAGCCAAAGCGGGTACAGGGGGTGGGAGACCCAGTACTTC. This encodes CASSQSGYRGWETQYF.

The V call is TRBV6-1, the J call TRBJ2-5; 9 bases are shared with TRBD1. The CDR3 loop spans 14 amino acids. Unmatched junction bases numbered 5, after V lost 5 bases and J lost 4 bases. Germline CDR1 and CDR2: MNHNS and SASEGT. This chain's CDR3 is CASSMTGGIETQYF. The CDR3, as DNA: TGTGCCAGCAGTATGACAGGGGGGATAGAGACCCAGTACTTC.

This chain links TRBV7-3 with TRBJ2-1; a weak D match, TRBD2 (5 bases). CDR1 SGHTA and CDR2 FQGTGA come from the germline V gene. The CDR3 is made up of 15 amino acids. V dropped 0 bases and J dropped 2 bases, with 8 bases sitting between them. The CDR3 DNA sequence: TGTGCCAGCAGCTTAACCCCGGGAACCTACAATGAGCAGTTCTTC. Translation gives CASSLTPGTYNEQFF.

The CDR3 is CASSYAGRNQPQHF. CDR3 bases: TGTGCCAGCAGTTACGCGGGACGAAATCAGCCCCAGCATTTT. V usage is TRBV6-4 and J usage is TRBJ1-5, with D perhaps matching TRBD1 (5 bases). CDR3 size: 14 residues. Germline-derived CDR1 and CDR2 are MRHNA and SNTAGT. The ends were cut back, 5 bases at V and 4 bases at J, with 12 bases in the middle.

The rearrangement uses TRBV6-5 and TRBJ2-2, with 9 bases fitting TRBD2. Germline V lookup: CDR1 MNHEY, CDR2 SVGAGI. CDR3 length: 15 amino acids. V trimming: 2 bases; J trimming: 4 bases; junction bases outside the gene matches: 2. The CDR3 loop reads CASSYLSGSTGELFF. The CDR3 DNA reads TGTGCCAGCAGTTACCTTAGCGGGAGCACCGGGGAGCTGTTTTTT.

The CDR3 nucleotides read TGTGCCAGCAGCTTAGGCGCTTCGAACACCGGGGAGCTGTTTTTT. Protein sequence: CASSLGASNTGELFF. The chain employs TRBV7-9 and TRBJ2-2; D call uncertain. CDR1 and CDR2 from the germline V gene are SEHNR and FQNEAQ (reference sequence). This CDR3 contains 15 residues. Trimming took 1 base from V and 0 from J, leaving 6 bases between them.

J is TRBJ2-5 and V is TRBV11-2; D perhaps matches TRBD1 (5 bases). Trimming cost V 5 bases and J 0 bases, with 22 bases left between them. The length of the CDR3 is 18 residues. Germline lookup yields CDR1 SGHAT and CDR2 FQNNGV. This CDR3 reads CASSDLGGAGMYQETQYF. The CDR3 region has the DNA TGTGCCAGCAGCGATCTCGGTGGGGCAGGGATGTACCAAGAGACCCAGTACTTC.

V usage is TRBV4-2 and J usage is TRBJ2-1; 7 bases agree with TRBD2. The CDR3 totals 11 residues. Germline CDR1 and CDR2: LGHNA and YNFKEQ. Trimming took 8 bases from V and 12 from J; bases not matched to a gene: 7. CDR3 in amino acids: CASGPREGQFF. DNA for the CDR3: TGTGCCAGCGGGCCGAGGGAGGGGCAGTTCTTC.

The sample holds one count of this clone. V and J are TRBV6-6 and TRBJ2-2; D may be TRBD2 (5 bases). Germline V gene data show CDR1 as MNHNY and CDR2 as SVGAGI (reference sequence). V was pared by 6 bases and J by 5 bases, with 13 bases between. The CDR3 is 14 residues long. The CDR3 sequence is CASSPPGTTGELFF. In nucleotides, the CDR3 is TGTGCCAGCAGCCCTCCGGGAACGACCGGGGAGCTGTTTTTT.

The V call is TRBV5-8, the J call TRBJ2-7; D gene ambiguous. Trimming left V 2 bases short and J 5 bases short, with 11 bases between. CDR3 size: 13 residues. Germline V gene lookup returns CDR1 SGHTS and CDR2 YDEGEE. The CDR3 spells CASSFQEWNEQYF. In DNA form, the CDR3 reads TGTGCCAGCAGCTTCCAGGAATGGAACGAGCAGTACTTC.

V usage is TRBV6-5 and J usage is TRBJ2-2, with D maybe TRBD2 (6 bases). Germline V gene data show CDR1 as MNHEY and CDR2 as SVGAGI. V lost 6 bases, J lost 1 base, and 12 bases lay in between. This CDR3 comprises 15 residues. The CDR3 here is CASSRVGLNTGELFF. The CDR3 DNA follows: TGTGCCAGCAGCCGGGTGGGACTGAACACCGGGGAGCTGTTTTTT.